The sequence of this TCR beta chain was determined in a study of T-cell reconstitution after alpha-beta-depleted transplantation in children. The germline CDR1 and CDR2 sequences are SGHRS and YFSETQ. V trimming: 0 bases; J trimming: 0 bases; junction bases outside the gene matches: 7. The CDR3 extends over 17 amino acids. This clonotype was counted a few times. What it recognizes is unknown. Unique molecular identifiers featured in how the TCRbeta library was prepared. Using its own MiXCR run on the PCR reads, TCRdb lists one record per CDR3 protein. The table records just under 150,000 distinct CDR3 sequences, around 9% of them present only once. General observations from the study: When one year had passed after transplant, most T-cell counts and diversity came from newly produced T cells. About two months after transplant, alpha-beta T cells reportedly came from several hundred expanded graft clones. Some patients' high day-60 TCRbeta diversity was attributed to recipient cells surviving conditioning.

This chain connects TRBV5-1 to TRBJ2-7, with TRBD2 identical over 9 bases. The specimen comprised PBMCs, mostly from graft donor cells, sampled 180 days after TCRalphabeta/CD19-depleted stem cell transplant. The TCR was taken from a female patient aged 2-10 years who had a stem cell transplant for congenital amegakaryocytic thrombocytopenia, so the T cells may come from the graft donor. CDR3 nucleotides: TGCGCCAGCAGCTTGGGAAGGCTAGCGGGGATCTCCTACGAGCAGTACTTC. Residues: CASSLGRLAGISYEQYF.